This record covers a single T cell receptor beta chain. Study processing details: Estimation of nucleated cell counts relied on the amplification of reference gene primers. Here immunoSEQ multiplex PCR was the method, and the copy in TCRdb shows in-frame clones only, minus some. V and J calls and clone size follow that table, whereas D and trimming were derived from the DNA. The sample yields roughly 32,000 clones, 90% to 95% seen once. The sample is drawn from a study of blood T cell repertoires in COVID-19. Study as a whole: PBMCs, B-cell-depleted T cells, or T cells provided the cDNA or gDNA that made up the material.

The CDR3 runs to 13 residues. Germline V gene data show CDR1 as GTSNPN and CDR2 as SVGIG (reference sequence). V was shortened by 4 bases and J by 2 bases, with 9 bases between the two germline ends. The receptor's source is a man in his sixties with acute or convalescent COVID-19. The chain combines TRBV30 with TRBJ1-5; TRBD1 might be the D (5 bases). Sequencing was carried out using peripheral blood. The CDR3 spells CAWKGQGNQPQHF. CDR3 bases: TGTGCCTGGAAGGGGCAGGGCAATCAGCCCCAGCATTTT.